Below are 11 T cell receptor beta chains sequenced from a single sample in a study of control samples from healthy donors and cancer patients. Sequencing used immunoSEQ multiplex PCR; TCRdb keeps in-frame clones, though not all of them. The sample has about 120,000 clones, about 92% seen once. Specimen: PBMCs. The receptors derive from a man aged 50-59 years with head and neck cancer.

The chain links TRBV4-1 to TRBJ2-5; 9 bases map to TRBD2. CDR3 length equals 17 residues. In germline, CDR1 is MGHRA, CDR2 YSYEKL. The junction had 9 bases not matched to a gene; V was cut back by 0 bases and J by 4 bases. The chain's CDR3 is CASSQDQAGGLSETQYF. DNA for the CDR3: TGCGCCAGCAGCCAAGATCAGGCGGGGGGGCTCTCAGAGACCCAGTACTTC.

The rearrangement uses TRBV7-9 and TRBJ2-7, with 7 bases identical to TRBD2. The CDR3 covers 13 residues. Germline V gives CDR1 SEHNR, CDR2 FQNEAQ (reference sequence). The J segment lost 0 bases and the V segment lost 5 bases, leaving 1 base of the junction unmatched. The CDR3 is CASSASGSYEQYF. The CDR3 coding sequence is TGTGCCAGCAGCGCTAGCGGCTCCTACGAGCAGTACTTC.

The chain is built from TRBV30 and TRBJ1-5; D is uncertain. There are 13 residues in the CDR3. V was clipped by 0 bases and J by 6 bases, with 9 bases between them. Germline V gene lookup returns CDR1 GTSNPN and CDR2 SVGIG (reference sequence). The CDR3 region has the DNA TGTGCCTGGAGTGTTACCCAGCTTCAGCCCCAGCATTTT. Encoded protein: CAWSVTQLQPQHF.

The chain uses TRBV6-5 and TRBJ1-6; a weak D match, TRBD1 (6 bases). Germline V lookup: CDR1 MNHEY, CDR2 SVGAGI. This CDR3 spans 15 amino acids. Trimming stripped 2 bases from V and 7 bases from J, with 12 bases between. CDR3 sequence reads: CASSYVGGLNSPLHF. The CDR3 coding sequence is TGTGCCAGCAGTTACGTGGGGGGGCTGAATTCACCCCTCCACTTT.

J is TRBJ2-1 and V is TRBV5-4; D is uncertain. The CDR3 length is 15 residues. Germline V gene data show CDR1 as SGHNT and CDR2 as YYREEE (reference sequence). Trimming removed 4 bases at V and 0 bases at J, with 11 bases between. CDR3 protein: CASSRTADSYNEQFF. Written as DNA, the CDR3 is TGTGCCAGCAGCCGGACCGCCGACTCCTACAATGAGCAGTTCTTC. The full variable domain, rest sourced from reference TRBV5-4 and TRBJ2-1, is ETGVTQSPTHLIKTRGQQVTLRCSSQSGHNTVSWYQQALGQGPQFIFQYYREEENGRGNFPPRFSGLQFPNYSSELNVNALELDDSALYLCASSRTADSYNEQFFGPGTRLTVL.

The chain couples TRBV6-5 to TRBJ2-3; D possibly corresponds to TRBD2 (6 bases). CDR1 MNHEY and CDR2 SVGAGI come from the germline V gene. The CDR3 covers 15 residues. V was cut by 6 bases and J by 0 bases, with 13 bases left in between. Written as DNA, the CDR3 is TGTGCCAGCAGCACCGGGGGAGCTAGCACAGATACGCAGTATTTT. Residues: CASSTGGASTDTQYF.

The chain employs TRBV24-1 and TRBJ1-1, with D perhaps TRBD1 (5 bases). The V gene lost 9 bases and the J gene lost 1 base, with 17 bases spanning the gap. The CDR3 covers 15 residues. Per the germline V gene, CDR1 is KGHDR and CDR2 is SFDVKD. CDR3 loop: CATPFANGGNTEAFF. CDR3 nucleotides: TGTGCCACCCCGTTCGCAAATGGGGGGAACACTGAAGCTTTCTTT.

For the CDR3, the DNA is TGTGCCAGCAGCAGGGGGACAGTCCTCCCCTATGGCTACACCTTC. It specifies CASSRGTVLPYGYTF. The rearrangement uses TRBV5-5 and TRBJ1-2; TRBD1 aligns across 7 bases. Germline V lookup: CDR1 SGHKS, CDR2 YYEKEE (reference sequence). The CDR3 sequence is 15 residues long. Unmatched junction bases numbered 10, after V lost 4 bases and J lost 4 bases.

The chain carries TRBV5-1 and TRBJ2-3; D gene ambiguous. The length of the CDR3 is 12 residues. The V gene lost 4 bases and the J gene lost 6 bases, with 9 bases spanning the gap. Germline loops: CDR1 SGHRS, CDR2 YFSETQ. CDR3 in amino acids: CASSEPRDTQYF. CDR3 nucleotide sequence: TGCGCCAGCAGCGAGCCTCGGGATACGCAGTATTTT.

The J gene is TRBJ1-2, the V gene TRBV3-1 (or the pseudogene TRBV3-2); 7 nucleotides align to TRBD1. This CDR3 contains 14 residues. CDR1 is LGHDT and CDR2 is YNNKEL in the germline V gene (reference sequence). V gave up 1 base and J gave up 5 bases; unmatched junction bases: 4. In nucleotides, the CDR3 is TGTGCCAGCAGCCAAGCAAACAGGGGTTATGGCTACACCTTC. Translated: CASSQANRGYGYTF.

V is TRBV6-5 and J is TRBJ1-2, with D possibly matching TRBD1 (5 bases). Germline V gene lookup returns CDR1 MNHEY and CDR2 SVGAGI. The CDR3 is made up of 12 amino acids. Trimming stripped 6 bases from V and 11 bases from J, with 16 bases between. The CDR3 coding sequence is TGTGCCAGCAGCGCGAGTCGCAGGGTTTACACCTTC. Translated, it gives CASSASRRVYTF.